The 6 T cell receptor beta chains below come from one sample, sequenced in a study of blood T cells in healthy people across ages. Alongside a J-beta primer mix, a sample-barcoded 5' primer served in a second PCR lasting about 7 to 11 cycles. TCRdb itself ran the 5' RACE reads through MiXCR, one entry per CDR3 protein. The data show about 650,000 distinct CDR3 sequences, with about 30% seen just once and 15% held by the top ten. Material for sequencing was blood. The receptors originated from a woman of 80 years or more in good health.

Notes on this clonotype: Since a much larger clone is just one base distant, this may be a read error. The chain combines TRBV20-1 with TRBJ2-5; TRBD2 might be the D (5 bases). This CDR3 contains 13 residues. The ends were cut back, 2 bases at V and 5 bases at J, with 12 bases in the middle. Germline values: CDR1 DFQATT, CDR2 SNEGSKA (reference sequence). CDR3 amino acids: CSARFPSRETQYF. The DNA of the CDR3 is TGCAGTGCTAGATTCCCTAGCAGGGAGACCCAGTACTTC.

To note about this clonotype: With a much larger clone just one base away, this may be a read error. This chain links TRBV12-3 or TRBV12-4 with TRBJ2-4; D remains ambiguous. The DNA end is more similar to TRBJ2-7, so the J call may be wrong. The CDR3 consists of 11 residues. CDR3 sequence: CASGFSNEQYF. Written as DNA, the CDR3 is TGTGCCAGCGGTTTTTCGAACGAGCAGTACTTC.

In its sample, this clonotype was seen many times. The J gene is TRBJ2-7, the V gene TRBV7-9, with D perhaps TRBD1 (6 bases). The V gene lost 5 bases and the J gene lost 2 bases, with 13 bases spanning the gap. Germline loops: CDR1 SEHNR, CDR2 FQNEAQ (reference sequence). The CDR3 is 14 amino acids. The CDR3 reads CASSREDRTYEQYF. The CDR3, as DNA: TGTGCCAGCAGCCGAGAGGACAGAACCTACGAGCAGTACTTC.

The V gene is TRBV5-1, the J gene TRBJ2-3; D possibly corresponds to TRBD2 (5 bases). From germline, CDR1 is SGHRS and CDR2 YFSETQ. There are 15 residues in the CDR3. V was trimmed by 2 bases and J by 5 bases, leaving 15 bases between them. CDR3 coding DNA: TGCGCCAGCAGCTTTAGAGGGAGTGCGGTAGATACGCAGTATTTT. Its translation: CASSFRGSAVDTQYF.

This chain joins TRBV3-1 and TRBJ2-1; D gene ambiguous. With 1 base removed from V and 9 bases from J, the gap between germline ends came to 22 bases. The CDR3 contains 17 residues. From germline, CDR1 is LGHDT and CDR2 YNNKEL (reference sequence). The CDR3 here is CASSQVRVSWGSSEQFF. CDR3 sequence (DNA): TGTGCCAGCAGCCAAGTTCGTGTTTCGTGGGGTTCAAGTGAGCAGTTCTTC.

This clonotype was seen just once. A much larger clonotype is one base distant, so this may be a read error. V usage is TRBV2 and J usage is TRBJ2-3; TRBD2 matches 7 bases. The CDR3 spans 13 residues. CDR1 and CDR2 (germline): SNHLY, FYNNEI. This chain's CDR3 is CTSSGTTLWGQYF. DNA of the CDR3: TGTACCAGCAGTGGGACTACCCTTTGGGGGCAGTATTTT.